The clone carrying this TCR beta chain is a singleton in its sample. Its antigen remains unknown. Some clones are missing from TCRdb's copy, which holds only in-frame ones; the method was immunoSEQ multiplex PCR. Altogether roughly 31,000 clones are present, 89% being singletons, with the ten largest covering more than 0.35%. The time point is: newly diagnosed, previously untreated cHL patient sample. The study purified CD4+ T cells from thawed PBMCs using magnetic negative selection. Acting as the comparison were PBMCs from newly diagnosed, untreated classical Hodgkin lymphoma. These data are taken from a study of PD-1 blockade in classical Hodgkin lymphoma. Study-wide results and caveats: What caused the repertoire differences, perhaps disease activity or prior therapy, remains undefined. Reported baseline diversity: healthy donors highest, relapsed/refractory patients lowest.

The CDR3 consists of 13 residues. CDR1 and CDR2 from the germline V gene are ENHRY and SYGVKD. V gave up 4 bases and J gave up 3 bases; unmatched junction bases: 2. The chain employs TRBV10-3 and TRBJ2-7; 8 bases fit TRBD1. Sequencing was carried out using CD4+ T cells from blood. The TCR originated in a human donor with classical Hodgkin lymphoma. The CDR3 loop reads CAISADRGYEQYF. The CDR3 nucleotides read TGTGCCATCAGTGCAGACAGGGGCTACGAGCAGTACTTC.